This section outlines one T cell receptor beta chain sequence together with its context. No antigen is known for it. Profiled with immunoSEQ multiplex PCR; TCRdb holds only in-frame clones, not every one. The data show some 14,000 clones, about 73% seen once. This sample was included in a study of neoadjuvant anti-PD-1 for oral cavity cancer. Study context: Patients without progression received a fourth nivolumab dose around day 43, then surgical resection on days 50-56.

Time point defined: after neoadjuvant nivolumab, at surgical resection. Analysis of PBMCs was direct, with no culture step. Study-level findings and limits: Higher pretreatment Treg/Th17 ratios tracked higher pretreatment blood clonality. Only a few patients per response group were TCR-analyzed; validation needed.

Trimming cost V 3 bases and J 8 bases, with 14 bases left between them. The CDR3 is made up of 14 amino acids. Germline loops: CDR1 SGDLS, CDR2 YYNGEE. This clonotype was sampled from a person aged 35-79 years with oral cavity squamous cell carcinoma. This chain connects TRBV9 to TRBJ1-4; the D gene is possibly TRBD1 (6 bases). The source was PBMCs, collected after nivolumab (anti-PD-1) treatment. The CDR3 here is CASSEEGGGEKLFF. As DNA, the CDR3 is TGTGCCAGCAGCGAAGAGGGAGGGGGGGAAAAACTGTTTTTT.